The 25 T cell receptor beta chains given below trace back to one sample, sequenced in a study of identical twins. One entry per CDR3 protein results from TCRdb running MiXCR on the 5' RACE reads. The repertoire holds about 280,000 distinct CDR3 sequences, with under 9.5% as singletons. In addition, the sample was reused for a study of yellow fever vaccine responses in identical twins.

The sequencing input was memory (CD45RO+) T cells sorted from blood. The receptors here all came from a woman under 30 in good health.

This clonotype was detected many times. CDR3 protein: CASSQVGFIDTQYF. The CDR3 nucleotides read TGCGCCAGCAGCCAAGTTGGGTTTATAGATACGCAGTATTTT. V usage is TRBV4-1 and J usage is TRBJ2-3; no clear D gene. Trimming removed 1 base at V and 5 bases at J, with 10 bases between. The CDR3 sequence is 14 residues long. In germline, CDR1 is MGHRA, CDR2 YSYEKL.

This clonotype has only a few counts. The chain is built from TRBV5-1 and TRBJ2-3; 9 bases agree with TRBD2. Per the germline V gene, CDR1 is SGHRS and CDR2 is YFSETQ. The CDR3 has 14 residues. The ends lost 4 bases at V and 5 bases at J; junction bases unmatched: 5. CDR3 region: CASSRSGGKDTQYF. The CDR3 nucleotides are TGCGCCAGCAGCCGTAGCGGGGGTAAAGATACGCAGTATTTT.

The table lists this clonotype with a count of one. The V and J genes are TRBV5-4 and TRBJ2-1; a weak D match, TRBD1 (6 bases). The V and J ends lost 0 bases and 8 bases respectively, with 9 bases between them. The CDR3 is 13 residues long. Per the germline V gene, CDR1 is SGHNT and CDR2 is YYREEE (reference sequence). DNA of the CDR3: TGTGCCAGCAGCTTGGGCAGGGGAGATGAGCAGTTCTTC. Residues: CASSLGRGDEQFF.

The chain is built from TRBV6-1 and TRBJ2-2; D is unresolved. Looked up from germline, CDR1 is MNHNS and CDR2 is SASEGT. Between the trimmed V and J ends, which lost 2 bases and 0 bases, there was a span of 7 bases. This CDR3 has 15 residues. CDR3 coding DNA: TGTGCCAGCAGTGAAACTTGGTCGAACACCGGGGAGCTGTTTTTT. Encoded protein: CASSETWSNTGELFF.

This clonotype has ten or more counts. The chain carries TRBV5-1 and TRBJ1-4; 9 bases are a match to TRBD1. The CDR3 contains 16 residues. Germline assignment: CDR1 SGHRS and CDR2 YFSETQ. The V segment lost 4 bases and the J segment 1 base; nucleotides outside the gene matches: 5. The CDR3 loop is CASSLGQGLTNEKLFF. CDR3 DNA: TGCGCCAGCAGCCTAGGACAGGGGTTAACTAATGAAAAACTGTTTTTT.

This clonotype came up a few times. The rearrangement uses TRBV3-1 and TRBJ1-2; a possible D gene is TRBD1 (5 bases). Germline CDR1 and CDR2: LGHDT and YNNKEL (reference sequence). Trimming took 6 bases from V and 6 from J, leaving 20 bases between them. The CDR3 is 15 amino acids. The CDR3 loop reads CASRRLDRPSDGYTF. The CDR3 region has the DNA TGTGCCAGCAGGAGGCTCGACAGACCCTCTGATGGCTACACCTTC.

This clonotype has ten or more counts. The chain links TRBV12-3 or TRBV12-4 to TRBJ2-7; perhaps TRBD1 as D (5 bases). The CDR3 extends over 14 amino acids. Deletions cut 6 bases from V and 3 bases from J, with 15 bases between. The DNA for the CDR3 is TGTGCCAGCAGCATGACAGAAGGTCGCTACGAGCAGTACTTC. This translates into CASSMTEGRYEQYF.

The sample holds many counts of this clonotype. The CDR3 DNA sequence: TGTGCCAGCAGTTTAGCTTTCCCCAGTTGGGACAATGAGCAGTTCTTC. It specifies CASSLAFPSWDNEQFF. This chain connects TRBV12-3 or TRBV12-4 to TRBJ2-1; D not certain. The CDR3 is 16 residues long. With 0 bases removed from V and 5 bases from J, the gap between germline ends came to 14 bases.

This clonotype appeared many times. The genes are TRBV25-1 and TRBJ2-2; TRBD1 is a possible D gene (6 bases). Germline CDR1 MGHDK, CDR2 SYGVNS. Between the trimmed V and J ends, which lost 4 bases and 7 bases, there was a span of 19 bases. CDR3 length equals 16 residues. The CDR3 sequence is CASSAGRGLASGELFF. The CDR3 nucleotides read TGTGCCAGCAGTGCGGGTAGGGGGTTGGCGAGCGGGGAGCTGTTTTTT.

This clonotype was picked up a small number of times. CDR3 coding DNA: TGTGCCAGCACCAGACGGGGAATGAACACTGAAGCTTTCTTT. It yields the protein CASTRRGMNTEAFF. The gene calls are TRBV6-1 and TRBJ1-1, with unresolved D. CDR1 MNHNS and CDR2 SASEGT come from the germline V gene. Deletions cut 7 bases from V and 0 bases from J, with 12 bases between. The CDR3 contains 14 residues.

This clonotype was observed at least ten times. The rearrangement uses TRBV12-3 or TRBV12-4 and TRBJ1-3; D is undetermined. The CDR3 runs to 17 residues. Trimming removed 0 bases at V and 0 bases at J, with 12 bases between. The CDR3 loop is CASSLAPSRSSGNTIYF. Written as DNA, the CDR3 is TGTGCCAGCAGTTTAGCTCCATCTAGGAGCTCTGGAAACACCATATATTTT.

This sequence joins TRBV24-1 and TRBJ2-5; 9 bases line up with TRBD2. The CDR3 is made up of 15 amino acids. Trimming cost V 7 bases and J 2 bases; bases outside gene matches: 7. Germline lookup yields CDR1 KGHDR and CDR2 SFDVKD. The CDR3 spells CATSQRLAAQETQYF. CDR3 sequence (DNA): TGTGCCACCAGCCAACGACTAGCGGCTCAAGAGACCCAGTACTTC.

This clonotype occurred many times. The gene calls are TRBV7-6 and TRBJ2-1; the D is unclear. Germline CDR1 SGHVS, CDR2 FNYEAQ. This CDR3 contains 14 residues. V was shortened by 1 base and J by 9 bases, with 13 bases between the two germline ends. This chain's CDR3 is CASSLVASSGEQFF. In DNA form, the CDR3 reads TGTGCCAGCAGCTTAGTGGCTAGTAGTGGTGAGCAGTTCTTC. Supplemented by reference TRBV7-6 and TRBJ2-1, the full variable domain reads GAGVSQSPRYKVTKRGQDVALRCDPISGHVSLYWYRQALGQGPEFLTYFNYEAQQDKSGLPNDRFSAERPEGSISTLTIQRTEQRDSAMYRCASSLVASSGEQFFGPGTRLTVL.

This rearrangement joins TRBV11-3 to TRBJ2-3; 11 nucleotides line up with TRBD2. CDR1 and CDR2 (germline): SGHNT, YENEEA. The CDR3 loop spans 17 amino acids. The ends lost 5 bases at V and 4 bases at J; junction bases unmatched: 11. The CDR3 spells CASSPGLAGDGADTQYF. CDR3 nucleotide sequence: TGTGCCAGCAGCCCAGGACTAGCGGGTGACGGGGCAGATACGCAGTATTTT.

This chain uses TRBV19 with TRBJ2-1; 11 bases agree with TRBD1. The germline V gene encodes CDR1 LNHDA and CDR2 SQIVND (reference sequence). The V gene end was trimmed by 9 bases and the J gene end by 3 bases; junction bases not matched to a gene: 10. This CDR3 has 16 amino acids. The CDR3 DNA reads as TGTGCCAGCACCCTTGGGGACAGGGGGAACTACAATGAGCAGTTCTTC. Protein: CASTLGDRGNYNEQFF.

This clonotype was counted many times. The chain links TRBV5-1 to TRBJ2-7; perhaps TRBD2 as D (7 bases). This CDR3 is built from 16 residues. The V gene lost 1 base and the J gene lost 3 bases, with 17 bases spanning the gap. Germline loops: CDR1 SGHRS, CDR2 YFSETQ. CDR3 in amino acids: CASSLRSPGEGYEQYF. The CDR3 region has the DNA TGCGCCAGCAGCTTGAGGTCTCCAGGGGAGGGCTACGAGCAGTACTTC.

Here the CDR3 DNA reads TGCAGTGCTAGCAGTTTTGTAGGCCACGAGCAGTACTTC. Encoded protein: CSASSFVGHEQYF. The genes are TRBV20-1 and TRBJ2-7; no firm D call. This CDR3 spans 13 amino acids. Trimming removed 3 bases from V and 5 bases from J, with 14 bases in between. Germline CDR1 and CDR2: DFQATT and SNEGSKA (reference sequence).

This chain joins TRBV7-8 and TRBJ2-7; the D gene is possibly TRBD2 (5 bases). This CDR3 contains 14 residues. V was clipped by 4 bases and J by 0 bases, with 10 bases between them. Germline loops: CDR1 SGHVS, CDR2 FQNEAQ. The CDR3 loop reads CASSWRTVSYEQYF. DNA of the CDR3: TGTGCCAGCAGCTGGCGGACTGTCTCCTACGAGCAGTACTTC.

This clonotype has a handful of counts. CDR3 bases: TGTGCCAGCAGCTTACGGCAGAACACTGAAGCTTTCTTT. Residues: CASSLRQNTEAFF. J is TRBJ1-1 and V is TRBV11-2, with D hard to call. Germline CDR1 is SGHAT and CDR2 is FQNNGV. The CDR3 consists of 13 residues. V lost 2 bases to trimming and J lost 1 base, with 5 bases between them.

The rearrangement links TRBV5-1 to TRBJ2-1; 8 bases align to TRBD1. The CDR3 loop spans 15 amino acids. The V gene end was trimmed by 5 bases and the J gene end by 0 bases; junction bases not matched to a gene: 4. The V gene's germline CDR1 is SGHRS and CDR2 YFSETQ. CDR3: CASRRGQGSYNEQFF. CDR3 bases: TGCGCCAGCAGGAGAGGACAGGGCTCCTACAATGAGCAGTTCTTC.

Many counts were recorded for this clonotype. CDR3 sequence reads: CASSLIDSPHGYTF. DNA for the CDR3: TGTGCCAGCAGCTTAATAGACAGTCCCCATGGCTACACCTTC. The V gene is TRBV12-3 or TRBV12-4, the J gene TRBJ1-2; D possibly corresponds to TRBD1 (5 bases). The CDR3 loop spans 14 amino acids. V gave up 6 bases and J gave up 6 bases, with 17 bases separating them.

The chain uses TRBV27 and TRBJ2-1; 9 bases are a match to TRBD2. The CDR3 has 13 amino acids. Germline lookup yields CDR1 MNHEY and CDR2 SMNVEV (reference sequence). V shed 10 bases and J 4 bases; nucleotides not matched to a gene: 5. The DNA of the CDR3 is TGTGCCATTGCTAGCGGGGCATACAATGAGCAGTTCTTC. This translates into CAIASGAYNEQFF.

J is TRBJ2-3 and V is TRBV9; D is unresolved. The CDR3 has 15 amino acids. Germline V gene lookup returns CDR1 SGDLS and CDR2 YYNGEE. V was trimmed by 0 bases and J by 5 bases, leaving 13 bases between them. CDR3 nucleotide sequence: TGTGCCAGCAGCGTAGGGCGTCAGTTTAGAGATACGCAGTATTTT. Its translation is CASSVGRQFRDTQYF.

This clonotype was recorded at least ten times. The genes are TRBV10-3 and TRBJ2-6; TRBD1 matches 9 bases. In germline, CDR1 is ENHRY, CDR2 SYGVKD. CDR3 length equals 17 residues. Germline trimming cut 2 bases from V and 4 bases from J; bases unmatched to any gene: 6. Here the CDR3 DNA reads TGTGCCATCAGTGAGCCCACAGGGGGCGAAGGGGCCAACGTCCTGACTTTC. Protein sequence: CAISEPTGGEGANVLTF.

There are many counts of this clonotype. The CDR3 protein is CASREGGSGRSEQFF. The CDR3 DNA reads as TGTGCCAGCAGGGAAGGGGGGTCAGGCCGAAGTGAGCAGTTCTTC. This chain joins TRBV7-9 and TRBJ2-1; D may match TRBD1 or TRBD2 (6 bases each). This CDR3 region has 15 residues. V was trimmed by 6 bases and J by 9 bases, leaving 21 bases between them. The germline gives CDR1 SEHNR, CDR2 FQNEAQ (reference sequence). The whole variable domain, remainder taken from reference TRBV7-9 and TRBJ2-1, is DTGVSQNPRHKITKRGQNVTFRCDPISEHNRLYWYRQTLGQGPEFLTYFQNEAQLEKSRLLSDRFSAERPKGSFSTLEIQRTEQGDSAMYLCASREGGSGRSEQFFGPGTRLTVL.